The 17 T cell receptor beta chains below come from one sample, sequenced in a study of OX40 agonist ivuxolimab in advanced cancers. The table came from immunoSEQ multiplex PCR; TCRdb's copy has only in-frame clones and leaves some out. The sample yields about 77,000 clones, approximately 90% seen once. This sample comprised CD4+ or CD8+ T cells sorted from blood, obtained in a trial of the OX40 agonist ivuxolimab. The receptors shown here come from an adult with an advanced solid tumor such as melanoma, head and neck, liver or kidney cancer.

The rearrangement links TRBV11-2 to TRBJ2-1; D not certain. Trimming cost V 3 bases and J 6 bases, with 18 bases left between them. This CDR3 contains 16 residues. Germline V lookup: CDR1 SGHAT, CDR2 FQNNGV. The CDR3 protein is CASSFRRAPVSNEQFF. In DNA form, the CDR3 reads TGTGCCAGCAGCTTCAGGCGCGCACCGGTTTCCAATGAGCAGTTCTTC.

The CDR3 bases are TGTGCCAGTGCCCGGGGGGAGGTGAGAGATACGCAGTATTTT. Its translation is CASARGEVRDTQYF. The genes are TRBV9 and TRBJ2-3; 7 bases fit TRBD2. Germline values: CDR1 SGDLS, CDR2 YYNGEE. Trimming cost V 8 bases and J 5 bases; bases outside gene matches: 11. The CDR3 sequence is 14 residues long.

The V call is TRBV12-2, the J call TRBJ2-7; no check of the table's D call, TRBD2, against the DNA was made. TRBV12-2 is a pseudogene locus. The CDR3 has 11 amino acids. The CDR3 sequence: CASRDSGGQYF. CDR3 bases: TGTGCAAGTCGGGATTCAGGAGGGCAGTACTTC.

The chain couples TRBV30 to TRBJ1-3, with D uncertain. CDR1 is GTSNPN and CDR2 is SVGIG in the germline V gene (reference sequence). The V and J ends lost 4 bases and 3 bases respectively, with 10 bases between them. The CDR3 spans 13 residues. CDR3 residues: CAWNKGIGNTIYF. The CDR3 DNA reads as TGTGCCTGGAATAAGGGAATTGGAAACACCATATATTTT.

CDR3 region: CASSTRTGTAYYSNQPQHF. The CDR3 nucleotides are TGTGCCAGTAGTACCCGGACAGGGACCGCCTACTATAGCAATCAGCCCCAGCATTTT. V usage is TRBV19 and J usage is TRBJ1-5, with 8 bases lining up with TRBD1. The germline V gene has CDR1 LNHDA and CDR2 SQIVND (reference sequence). V was clipped by 4 bases and J by 0 bases; unmatched bases: 14. This CDR3 has 19 residues.

The chain links TRBV10-3 to TRBJ1-2; 9 bases match TRBD1. The junction had 6 bases not matched to a gene; V was cut back by 4 bases and J by 3 bases. The CDR3 extends over 15 amino acids. Germline V gene sequence: CDR1 ENHRY, CDR2 SYGVKD. In DNA, the CDR3 is TGTGCCATCAGTGCTCCGACAGGGGGGCACTATGGCTACACCTTC. It specifies CAISAPTGGHYGYTF.

The chain recombines TRBV30 with TRBJ2-1; 14 positions match TRBD2. In germline, CDR1 is GTSNPN, CDR2 SVGIG (reference sequence). J lost 3 bases, V lost 5 bases, and 0 bases had no gene match. The CDR3 is 14 amino acids. The DNA of the CDR3 is TGTGCCTGGGGGACTAGCGGGAGCTACAATGAGCAGTTCTTC. Translating it yields CAWGTSGSYNEQFF.

This chain links TRBV5-1 with TRBJ2-1; tentative D call: TRBD2 (6 bases). V was clipped by 4 bases and J by 4 bases, with 12 bases between them. Germline V gives CDR1 SGHRS, CDR2 YFSETQ. The CDR3 has 14 residues. CDR3 coding DNA: TGCGCCAGCAGCCCGGGACTTAATTACAATGAGCAGTTCTTC. It yields the protein CASSPGLNYNEQFF.

This chain connects TRBV27 to TRBJ2-1, with 7 nucleotides matching TRBD2. The CDR3 runs to 15 residues. J gave up 0 bases and V 3 bases, and 2 bases lay outside the gene matches. Germline CDR1 reads MNHEY; CDR2 reads SMNVEV (reference sequence). The CDR3 nucleotides read TGTGCCAGCAGTTTTGGGAGGGCCTCCTACAATGAGCAGTTCTTC. Translating it yields CASSFGRASYNEQFF.

The genes are TRBV5-1 and TRBJ2-2; no clear D gene. CDR3 length equals 15 residues. Looked up from germline, CDR1 is SGHRS and CDR2 is YFSETQ. Trimming removed 4 bases at V and 3 bases at J, with 13 bases between. This CDR3 is CASSRTWVDTGELFF. For the CDR3, the DNA is TGCGCCAGCAGCCGTACGTGGGTCGACACCGGGGAGCTGTTTTTT.

The chain has TRBV5-6 and TRBJ2-1; maybe TRBD2 (5 bases). Trimming stripped 4 bases from V and 1 base from J, with 12 bases between. CDR3 length: 15 amino acids. CDR1 is SGHDT and CDR2 is YYEEEE in the germline V gene. The DNA of the CDR3 is TGTGCCAGCAGCCTCCTTGGAGGTTCCTACAATGAGCAGTTCTTC. Translating gives CASSLLGGSYNEQFF.

In DNA form, the CDR3 reads TGTGCCAGCTCACCGGGACAGGGGAGGGGAGAGACCCAGTACTTC. Its translation: CASSPGQGRGETQYF. V gene TRBV18 combines with J gene TRBJ2-5, with 10 bases that match TRBD1. Looked up from germline, CDR1 is KGHSH and CDR2 is LQKENI. With V trimmed by 3 bases and J by 4 bases, 5 bases remained unmatched. The CDR3 consists of 15 residues.

This clone was picked up one time. The V gene is TRBV5-5, the J gene TRBJ2-7, with 9 nucleotides matching TRBD2. The J segment lost 4 bases and the V segment lost 0 bases, leaving 14 bases of the junction unmatched. Per the germline V gene, CDR1 is SGHKS and CDR2 is YYEKEE (reference sequence). This CDR3 contains 18 residues. CDR3 DNA sequence: TGTGCCAGCAGCTTGGTCAACGGCGGGAGGGCCTCGCTGTACGAGCAGTACTTC. It is translated as CASSLVNGGRASLYEQYF. Full variable domain (remainder filled in from reference TRBV5-5 and TRBJ2-7): DAGVTQSPTHLIKTRGQQVTLRCSPISGHKSVSWYQQVLGQGPQFIFQYYEKEERGRGNFPDRFSARQFPNYSSELNVNALLLGDSALYLCASSLVNGGRASLYEQYFGPGTRLTVT.

V gene TRBV10-3 combines with J gene TRBJ2-3; TRBD2 aligns across 14 bases. Germline CDR1 and CDR2: ENHRY and SYGVKD. CDR3 length: 18 residues. The V and J ends lost 6 bases and 2 bases, in that order; junction bases with no gene match: 10. CDR3 protein: CAISAGTSGSVATDTQYF. The CDR3 bases are TGTGCCATCAGCGCGGGGACTAGCGGGAGCGTGGCCACAGATACGCAGTATTTT.

The chain uses TRBV2 and TRBJ2-7; D is uncertain. Trimming took 7 bases from V and 4 from J, leaving 8 bases between them. Germline V lookup: CDR1 SNHLY, CDR2 FYNNEI. CDR3 size: 11 residues. DNA of the CDR3: TGTGCCAGCACAGGCGAATACGAGCAGTACTTC. Its protein product is CASTGEYEQYF. The variable domain in full, with the rest retrieved from reference TRBV2 and TRBJ2-7, is EPEVTQTPSHQVTQMGQEVILRCVPISNHLYFYWYRQILGQKVEFLVSFYNNEISEKSEIFDDQFSVERPDGSNFTLKIRSTKLEDSAMYFCASTGEYEQYFGPGTRLTVT.

The chain couples TRBV7-3 to TRBJ2-2; D call uncertain. The length of the CDR3 is 12 residues. The V gene lost 5 bases and the J gene lost 4 bases, with 5 bases spanning the gap. Germline-derived CDR1 and CDR2 are SGHTA and FQGTGA. In DNA form, the CDR3 reads TGTGCCAGCAGCCCTACCACCGGGGAGCTGTTTTTT. Protein product: CASSPTTGELFF.

The chain uses TRBV30 and TRBJ2-5; maybe TRBD1 (5 bases). Per germline, CDR1 GTSNPN and CDR2 SVGIG (reference sequence). CDR3 size: 15 residues. Trimming removed 0 bases from V and 5 bases from J, with 16 bases in between. DNA for the CDR3: TGTGCCTGGAGTGTACAAGGTGGGGCGTGGGAGACCCAGTACTTC. Translating it yields CAWSVQGGAWETQYF.